This TCR beta chain emerged from a study of T cell responses to AZD1222 COVID-19 vaccine. Assay: immunoSEQ multiplex PCR; the TCRdb copy retains only in-frame clones and omits some. The table records 100,000 to 120,000 clones, 88% of them present only once. Germline CDR1 and CDR2: SGHDT and YYEEEE. Trimming cost V 0 bases and J 7 bases; bases outside gene matches: 13. The CDR3 spans 16 residues. The rearrangement joins TRBV5-6 to TRBJ2-7, with 7 positions matching TRBD2. The sequence came from an adult in good health. Sequencing used peripheral blood, obtained on day 0 of AZD1222 vaccination. For the CDR3, the DNA is TGTGCCAGCAGCTTGGGGGCGGGAGCTACCTCTAGGGAGCAGTACTTC. Protein: CASSLGAGATSREQYF. Complete variable domain (other parts from reference TRBV5-6 and TRBJ2-7): DAGVTQSPTHLIKTRGQQVTLRCSPKSGHDTVSWYQQALGQGPQFIFQYYEEEERQRGNFPDRFSGHQFPNYSSELNVNALLLGDSALYLCASSLGAGATSREQYFGPGTRLTVT.